These 11 T cell receptor beta chains share one sample of origin, sequenced in a study of T cells of healthy individuals. TCRdb called the 5' RACE reads again in MiXCR, with one record for every CDR3 protein. The top ten clones hold about 4.7% of a sample with tens of thousands of distinct CDR3 sequences, 15% to 20% of them seen once. The receptors come from a human donor in good health.

This clonotype has more than one count but fewer than ten. This chain connects TRBV25-1 to TRBJ1-5; TRBD1 aligns across 8 bases. CDR1 and CDR2 (germline): MGHDK, SYGVNS. V lost 4 bases and J lost 4; bases outside the gene matches: 3. CDR3 length: 14 amino acids. The CDR3 bases are TGTGCCAGCAGTGGGGACAGGAAAAATCAGCCCCAGCATTTT. Its protein product is CASSGDRKNQPQHF.

The genes are TRBV19 and TRBJ1-6; D may be TRBD1 (5 bases). Germline-derived CDR1 and CDR2 are LNHDA and SQIVND (reference sequence). There are 14 residues in the CDR3. V was clipped by 5 bases and J by 10 bases, with 15 bases between them. CDR3 region: CASSLSGTESPLHF. CDR3 nucleotide sequence: TGTGCCAGTAGTTTATCCGGGACGGAATCACCCCTCCACTTT.

In DNA, the CDR3 is TGTGCCAGCAGCCCCCCCCTTAGACTAGCCTTCGATGAGCAGTTCTTC. Encoded protein: CASSPPLRLAFDEQFF. The gene calls are TRBV3-1 and TRBJ2-1; TRBD2 agrees at 7 bases. V lost 4 bases and J lost 8; bases outside the gene matches: 14. CDR3 length equals 16 residues. Germline V gene data show CDR1 as LGHDT and CDR2 as YNNKEL (reference sequence).

This chain joins TRBV7-9 and TRBJ2-1, with a weak D call TRBD2 (7 bases). The CDR3 contains 13 residues. V lost 5 bases, J lost 10 bases, and 15 bases lay in between. Germline loops: CDR1 SEHNR, CDR2 FQNEAQ (reference sequence). This CDR3 is CASSRGGAKEQFF. For the CDR3, the DNA is TGTGCCAGCAGCCGAGGGGGGGCTAAGGAGCAGTTCTTC. The full variable domain, its missing parts supplied by reference TRBV7-9 and TRBJ2-1, is DTGVSQNPRHKITKRGQNVTFRCDPISEHNRLYWYRQTLGQGPEFLTYFQNEAQLEKSRLLSDRFSAERPKGSFSTLEIQRTEQGDSAMYLCASSRGGAKEQFFGPGTRLTVL.

V gene TRBV9 combines with J gene TRBJ2-3; TRBD2 is a possible D gene (5 bases). V was cut by 0 bases and J by 2 bases, with 7 bases left in between. Germline V gene lookup returns CDR1 SGDLS and CDR2 YYNGEE. This CDR3 region has 14 residues. The CDR3 spells CASSVVDYTDTQYF. The CDR3 DNA sequence: TGTGCCAGCAGCGTAGTCGACTACACAGATACGCAGTATTTT.

In this sample, this clonotype turned up a few times. The J gene is TRBJ2-2, the V gene TRBV6-6, with TRBD2 matching 10 bases. CDR1 is MNHNY, CDR2 SVGAGI, per germline (reference sequence). Trimming cost V 0 bases and J 4 bases; bases outside gene matches: 11. CDR3 length: 19 amino acids. This CDR3 is CASSYSFSSGGPGTGELFF. The DNA for the CDR3 is TGTGCCAGCAGTTACTCGTTTAGTAGCGGGGGGCCTGGCACCGGGGAGCTGTTTTTT.

The chain uses TRBV6-2 or TRBV6-3 and TRBJ2-1; TRBD2 might be the D (6 bases). The CDR3 length is 16 residues. The V end was cut by 2 bases, the J end by 3 bases, with 14 bases between. Germline CDR1 reads MNHEY; CDR2 reads SVGEGT. The DNA for the CDR3 is TGTGCCAGCAGTTACATTCGTAGCGGTATCTACAATGAGCAGTTCTTC. It specifies CASSYIRSGIYNEQFF.

The gene calls are TRBV7-2 and TRBJ2-3, with TRBD2 matching over 7 bases. This CDR3 has 16 amino acids. Germline V gene lookup returns CDR1 SGHTA and CDR2 FQGNSA. The V and J ends lost 1 base and 0 bases, in that order; junction bases with no gene match: 4. This CDR3 is CASSLGGSGSTDTQYF. CDR3 coding DNA: TGTGCCAGCAGCTTAGGTGGTAGCGGGAGCACAGATACGCAGTATTTT.

This clonotype occurred many times. The CDR3 DNA sequence: TGCAGTGCTAGAGCGGGACTAGCCTACTACAATGAGCAGTTCTTC. The encoded protein is CSARAGLAYYNEQFF. The chain carries TRBV20-1 and TRBJ2-1; TRBD2 agrees at 9 bases. The germline gives CDR1 DFQATT, CDR2 SNEGSKA (reference sequence). The junction had 4 bases not matched to a gene; V was cut back by 1 base and J by 3 bases. CDR3 size: 15 residues.

This clonotype was picked up many times. CDR3 nucleotides: TGTGCCAGCAGCCCGAGAAGCTCTGGGGCCAACGTCCTGACTTTC. Protein: CASSPRSSGANVLTF. This chain links TRBV5-4 with TRBJ2-6; D gene unclear. The CDR3 spans 15 residues. Germline V gene lookup returns CDR1 SGHNT and CDR2 YYREEE (reference sequence). Trimming removed 4 bases from V and 0 bases from J, with 8 bases in between.

V usage is TRBV4-1 and J usage is TRBJ2-7; TRBD1 might be the D (5 bases). Germline V gene data show CDR1 as MGHRA and CDR2 as YSYEKL. The V gene lost 2 bases and the J gene lost 1 base, with 9 bases spanning the gap. This CDR3 has 14 amino acids. DNA of the CDR3: TGCGCCAGCAGCCAACGACAGTTATCCTACGAGCAGTACTTC. Translating it yields CASSQRQLSYEQYF.